This T cell receptor (beta chain) was profiled in a study of T cell repertoires in ileal Crohn's disease. Study details: Thiopurines (about ten) or anti-TNF agents (roughly 17) were given postoperatively to about half. Study-wide points: Clonality above 26.8% at surgery always came with endoscopic recurrence. High-frequency clones were more common in sorted CD8 than CD4 cells.

Regarding this clone: Its antigen is unidentified.

Here immunoSEQ multiplex PCR was the method, and the copy in TCRdb shows in-frame clones only, minus some. The sample carries under 4,000 clones, about 92% recorded once. Time point of the sample: inflamed ileum from the surgical specimen. Adults with ileal or ileocolonic Crohn's disease and an indication for resection were eligible. Looked up from germline, CDR1 is SNHLY and CDR2 is FYNNEI. Trimming took 2 bases from V and 1 from J, leaving 5 bases between them. The CDR3 has 13 residues. The rearrangement uses TRBV2 and TRBJ1-1, with no clear D. Sequenced input: ileal tissue. The clonotype was recovered from an adult with Crohn's disease. CDR3 DNA sequence: TGTGCCAGCAGTGAAACGGCGAACACTGAAGCTTTCTTT. It is translated as CASSETANTEAFF.